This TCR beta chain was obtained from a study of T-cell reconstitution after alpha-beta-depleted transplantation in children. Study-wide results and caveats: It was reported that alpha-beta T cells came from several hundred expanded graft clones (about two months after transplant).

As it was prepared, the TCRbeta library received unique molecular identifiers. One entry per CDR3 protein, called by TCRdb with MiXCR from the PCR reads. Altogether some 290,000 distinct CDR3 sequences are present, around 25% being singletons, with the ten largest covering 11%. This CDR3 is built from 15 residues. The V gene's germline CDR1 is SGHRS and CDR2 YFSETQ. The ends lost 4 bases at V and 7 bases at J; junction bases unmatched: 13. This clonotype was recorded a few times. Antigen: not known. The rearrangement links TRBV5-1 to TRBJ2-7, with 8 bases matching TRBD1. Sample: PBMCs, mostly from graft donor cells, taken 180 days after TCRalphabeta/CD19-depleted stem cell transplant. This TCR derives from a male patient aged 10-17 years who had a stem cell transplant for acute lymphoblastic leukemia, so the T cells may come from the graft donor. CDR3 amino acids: CASSLRLGTGPEQYF. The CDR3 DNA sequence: TGCGCCAGCAGCCTTCGGTTGGGGACAGGCCCAGAGCAGTACTTC.